This TCR beta chain was captured by sequencing in a study of blood T cells in healthy people across ages. A sample-barcoded 5' primer and a J-beta primer mix were used in a second PCR of about 6 to 12 cycles. TCRdb called the 5' RACE reads again in MiXCR, with one record for every CDR3 protein. This table has around 1,900,000 distinct CDR3 sequences, more than 35% appearing once. Sequencing used blood. The TCR sequence derives from a human donor in good health.

CDR3 amino acids: CASTNPGGLSYNEQYF. CDR3 DNA sequence: TGTGCCAGCACCAATCCGGGGGGGCTTAGTTACAATGAGCAGTACTTC. The V call is TRBV6-5, the J call TRBJ2-1; 8 bases line up with TRBD2. The DNA end favors TRBJ2-7, so the J call may be wrong. The V gene's germline CDR1 is MNHEY and CDR2 SVGAGI. The CDR3 loop spans 16 amino acids.